Listed here is a single TCR beta chain. Its antigen is still unknown. Base qualities are not recorded, but no much larger clone differs from it by a single base. The data are from a study of blood T cell repertoires in COVID-19 (TCRdb year 2020). About the study as a whole: The collaborator samples originated in the United States, Italy and Spain and spanned the acute and convalescent phases of COVID-19. The prospective study material was composed of cDNA or gDNA derived from T cells, B-cell-depleted T cells, or PBMCs. The repertoires were made available in a free public database intended to serve as a resource for research on the immune response to SARS-CoV-2. Deeply sampled blood TCRbeta repertoires from subjects exposed to, actively infected with, or recovered from COVID-19 were included in the dataset. A de-identified subject ID, COVID-19 status, age in years and sex were almost always included in the sample metadata. The samples were drawn from the first 160 participants of the ongoing ImmuneRACE study and from more than 1,000 subjects provided by 6 global collaborators. HLA class I and class II types, where available, came from metadata supplied by the sample provider rather than from assay-based typing.

Another Seattle source contributed samples from volunteer blood donors who had recovered from COVID-19. The collaborating institutions used their own protocols to collect whole blood in K2EDTA tubes. For TCRbeta analysis, collaborators shipped samples as frozen whole blood, isolated PBMCs, or DNA extracted from either of those sample types. TCRbeta CDR3 regions were amplified from genomic DNA by means of the immunoSEQ Assay, a bias-controlled multiplex PCR. The authors' analysis ran thus. The number of nucleated cells in each sample was estimated from the amplification of reference gene primers within the assay. To quantify the absolute abundance of each unique TCRbeta CDR3 rearrangement, sequence reads were collapsed and filtered. For each sample, productive Simpson clonality was calculated as the square root of Simpson's diversity index across productive rearrangements. In TCRdb, the immuneACCESS table is reduced to in-frame sequences with V and J assigned. These tables do not hold every clone; where another copy was compared, an unresolved V gene accounts for under half, and the others remain unexplained. V and J calls plus clone size are reproduced from that table; the DNA served to infer D and trimming. The sample table shows nearly 300,000 clones, and 70% to 90% are seen once. Jointly, the top ten make up 6.9% of the sample.

Summary of the overall study and its limitations: How much clinical and demographic metadata was included differed by source and by participant, and the metadata was provided uncurated.

Based on the germline V gene, the CDR1 and CDR2 sequences are MNHNS and SASEGT. Compared with germline, V lacks 2 bases and J lacks 3 bases; bases without a gene match: 5. The CDR3, cysteine through phenylalanine, is 15 amino acids long. Kept here is only the CDR3 DNA, which spans 45 bases and is read in frame from base 1. The source of this sequence is a woman between 25 and 40 years old who had recovered from COVID-19. The specimen was peripheral blood. The chain joins TRBV6-1 to TRBJ2-7, with 9 junctional bases fitting TRBD1. The CDR3 region reads CASSERDRGDYEQYF. In nucleotides, the sequence is TGTGCCAGCAGTGAACGAGACAGGGGGGACTACGAGCAGTACTTC.